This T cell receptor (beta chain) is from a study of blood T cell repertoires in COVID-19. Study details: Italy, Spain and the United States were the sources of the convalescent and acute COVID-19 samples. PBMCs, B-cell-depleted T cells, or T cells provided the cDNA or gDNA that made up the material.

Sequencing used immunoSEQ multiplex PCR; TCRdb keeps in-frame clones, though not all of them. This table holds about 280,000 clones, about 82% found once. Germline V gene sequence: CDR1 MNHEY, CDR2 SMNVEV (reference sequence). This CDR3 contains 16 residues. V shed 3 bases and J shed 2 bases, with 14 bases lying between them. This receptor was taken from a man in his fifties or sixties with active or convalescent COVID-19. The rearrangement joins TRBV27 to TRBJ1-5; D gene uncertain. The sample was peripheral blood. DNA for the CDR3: TGTGCCAGCAGTTTCGGGAAGGGCCGCGGCAATCAGCCCCAGCATTTT. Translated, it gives CASSFGKGRGNQPQHF.